These 10 T cell receptor beta chains share one sample of origin, sequenced in a study of T cells after yellow fever vaccination. TCRdb recomputed calls from the 5' RACE reads with MiXCR, one row per CDR3 protein. The table includes around 260,000 distinct CDR3 sequences, around 4.9% detected once. Sequencing was performed on CD4+ T cells sorted from PBMCs, taken on the day of the yellow fever booster vaccination. All receptors come from a man in his late teens or twenties who received the YFV17D yellow fever vaccine.

This clonotype was detected ten times or more. V and J are TRBV4-3 and TRBJ2-1, with 9 bases fitting TRBD2. J lost 3 bases, V lost 0 bases, and 6 bases had no gene match. The CDR3 has 17 amino acids. From germline, CDR1 is LGHNA and CDR2 YSLEER. In DNA form, the CDR3 reads TGCGCCAGCAGCCAAGATCCAGGGCGGGGGGGCTACAATGAGCAGTTCTTC. Protein sequence: CASSQDPGRGGYNEQFF.

This clonotype was detected ten times or more. V usage is TRBV7-3 and J usage is TRBJ2-3; the D gene is possibly TRBD2 (5 bases). The CDR3 consists of 13 residues. The germline CDR1 and CDR2 sequences are SGHTA and FQGTGA. Between the trimmed V and J ends, which lost 8 bases and 1 base, there was a span of 10 bases. CDR3 sequence reads: CASSAGGTDTQYF. The CDR3 DNA reads TGTGCCAGCTCCGCGGGTGGCACAGATACGCAGTATTTT.

This clonotype turned up a few times. V is TRBV11-3 and J is TRBJ2-3; D may be TRBD1 or TRBD2 (7 bases each). This CDR3 has 13 residues. Trimming took 7 bases from V and 6 from J, leaving 14 bases between them. In germline, CDR1 is SGHNT, CDR2 YENEEA. CDR3: CASKGGGEDTQYF. The CDR3 region has the DNA TGTGCCAGCAAGGGAGGGGGCGAGGATACGCAGTATTTT.

The CDR3 region is CAWSYLGSGANVLTF. The CDR3 DNA sequence: TGTGCCTGGAGTTATCTGGGTTCTGGGGCCAACGTCCTGACTTTC. The rearrangement uses TRBV30 and TRBJ2-6, with D unresolved. Trimming left V 2 bases short and J 1 base short, with 9 bases between. Per germline, CDR1 GTSNPN and CDR2 SVGIG (reference sequence). The CDR3 spans 15 residues.

The chain recombines TRBV4-3 with TRBJ1-1; D is unclear. Trimming stripped 4 bases from V and 1 base from J, with 10 bases between. Looked up from germline, CDR1 is LGHNA and CDR2 is YSLEER. CDR3 length: 14 residues. The CDR3 loop reads CASSLGLTNTEAFF. CDR3 in DNA: TGCGCCAGCAGCCTAGGACTTACGAACACTGAAGCTTTCTTT.

The chain has TRBV7-2 and TRBJ2-5; tentatively, D is TRBD1 or TRBD2 (5 bases each). Per the germline V gene, CDR1 is SGHTA and CDR2 is FQGNSA. There are 15 residues in the CDR3. The germline V and J ends were trimmed by 5 bases and 4 bases, with 17 bases remaining between them. The CDR3 coding sequence is TGTGCCAGCAGCCCCAATAGGGGCGCGGGAGAGACCCAGTACTTC. Its translation is CASSPNRGAGETQYF.

The chain recombines TRBV20-1 with TRBJ1-2, with TRBD1 matching 8 bases. Germline loops: CDR1 DFQATT, CDR2 SNEGSKA (reference sequence). This CDR3 spans 17 amino acids. J was trimmed by 0 bases and V by 1 base; bases with no gene match: 10. CDR3 nucleotides: TGCAGTGCTAGAGGGGATCAGGGGGCGCCCTCTAACTATGGCTACACCTTC. It encodes CSARGDQGAPSNYGYTF.

The table lists this clonotype with a few counts. This chain links TRBV29-1 with TRBJ1-4; no firm D call. CDR1 is SQVTM and CDR2 is ANQGSEA in the germline V gene. V was clipped by 4 bases and J by 2 bases, with 5 bases between them. The CDR3 consists of 12 residues. The CDR3 coding sequence is TGCAGCGTTGGCCCTACTAATGAAAAACTGTTTTTT. It specifies CSVGPTNEKLFF.

This clonotype was seen many times. V and J are TRBV5-1 and TRBJ1-2; a weak D match, TRBD1 (5 bases). Germline V gives CDR1 SGHRS, CDR2 YFSETQ. The CDR3 is 13 amino acids. V shed 4 bases and J shed 2 bases, with 9 bases lying between them. The CDR3: CASSADINYGYTF. The CDR3 region has the DNA TGCGCCAGCAGCGCGGACATAAACTATGGCTACACCTTC.

This clonotype was found many times. The chain uses TRBV7-2 and TRBJ2-1, with 9 positions matching TRBD1. CDR3 length equals 15 residues. The V gene end was trimmed by 5 bases and the J gene end by 3 bases; junction bases not matched to a gene: 5. Germline CDR1 and CDR2: SGHTA and FQGNSA. The CDR3 nucleotides read TGTGCCAGCAGCAAGACAGGGGGGGTCTACAATGAGCAGTTCTTC. It translates to CASSKTGGVYNEQFF.